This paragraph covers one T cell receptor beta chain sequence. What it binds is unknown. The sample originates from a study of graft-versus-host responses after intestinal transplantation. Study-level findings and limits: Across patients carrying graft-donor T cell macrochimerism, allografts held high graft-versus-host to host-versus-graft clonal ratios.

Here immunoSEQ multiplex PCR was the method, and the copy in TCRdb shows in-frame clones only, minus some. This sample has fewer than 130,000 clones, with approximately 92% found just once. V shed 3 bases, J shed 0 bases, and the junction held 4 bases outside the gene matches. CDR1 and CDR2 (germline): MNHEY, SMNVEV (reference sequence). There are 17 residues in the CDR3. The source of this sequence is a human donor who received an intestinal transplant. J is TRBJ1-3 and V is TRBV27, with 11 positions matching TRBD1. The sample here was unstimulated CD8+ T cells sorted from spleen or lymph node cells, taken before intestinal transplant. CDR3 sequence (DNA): TGTGCCAGCAGTTTTGGACAGGGGGCGAACTCTGGAAACACCATATATTTT. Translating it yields CASSFGQGANSGNTIYF.